The T cell receptor (beta chain) under discussion was sequenced for a study of cytomegalovirus exposure and HLA in healthy donors. PCR amplification relied on 60 Vbeta primers (plus 13 Jbeta primers). The assay was immunoSEQ multiplex PCR, and TCRdb's table has in-frame clones only and misses some. The sample lists 150,000 to 200,000 clones, approximately 84% occurring once. This clone has just a few counts. What it recognizes is unknown. Study conclusions and caveats: Later on, a genetic analysis was performed. It linked a missense variant in DCLRE1C with V- and J-gene trimming of TCR beta. The HLA-A and HLA-B alleles of most subjects were reportedly predicted accurately from TCR beta sequences. When presence/absence was analysed, sequencing depth was taken to be roughly uniform across donors. Most TCRs appeared rarely, but some public TCRs recurred in many donors.

The V and J ends lost 5 bases and 1 base, in that order; junction bases with no gene match: 6. The CDR3 runs to 15 residues. The germline V gene has CDR1 LNHNV and CDR2 YYDKDF (reference sequence). This sequence was found in a man aged 50-60 years in good health and CMV-seronegative. The sample comprised PBMCs. The V and J genes are TRBV15 and TRBJ2-7, with TRBD2 identical over 9 bases. CDR3 amino acids: CATSYPLAGSYEQYF. The CDR3 DNA sequence: TGTGCCACCAGCTATCCCCTAGCGGGGTCCTACGAGCAGTACTTC.